Here is one T cell receptor (beta chain) with its context. Which antigen it targets is not known. No base-level quality is on record; no much larger clone is a single base apart. Whole blood was collected in K2EDTA tubes by collaborating institutions according to the institutions' own protocols. For TCRbeta analysis, collaborators shipped samples as frozen whole blood, isolated PBMCs, or DNA extracted from either of those sample types. This sample stems from a study of blood T cell repertoires in COVID-19 (TCRdb year 2020). Study-level background: Samples covering the acute and convalescent phases of COVID-19 were provided by collaborators in the United States, Italy and Spain. The material from the prospective study consisted of cDNA or gDNA derived from T cells, B-cell-depleted T cells, or PBMCs. Subjects who had been exposed to COVID-19, were actively infected with it, or had recovered from it provided the deeply sampled blood TCRbeta repertoires that made up the dataset. The repertoires were released in a freely available public database intended as a resource for research on the immune response to SARS-CoV-2. Samples came from the ongoing ImmuneRACE study (first 160 participants) plus 1,254 subjects from 6 global collaborators. Nearly every sample came with metadata listing a de-identified subject ID, COVID-19 status, age in years and sex. Where available, HLA class I and class II types were taken from metadata supplied by the sample provider and were not determined by assay-based typing.

The CDR3 measures 12 amino acids from cysteine to phenylalanine. Only the CDR3 region is kept as DNA, spanning 36 bases read in frame from base 1. The germline V gene provides CDR1 MGHRA and CDR2 YSYEKL. V is clipped by 3 bases and J by 3 bases, and the sequence between their germline boundaries is 5 bases long. Results the study describes overall, beyond this receptor: The amount of clinical and demographic metadata varied by source and participant and was provided uncurated.

TCRbeta CDR3 regions were amplified from genomic DNA by means of the immunoSEQ Assay, a bias-controlled multiplex PCR. Per the original workflow: The number of nucleated cells in each sample was estimated by amplification of reference gene primers within the assay. To quantify the absolute abundance of each unique TCRbeta CDR3 rearrangement, sequence reads were collapsed and filtered. Productive Simpson clonality was computed per sample as the square root of Simpson's diversity index over productive rearrangements. TCRdb re-hosts the immuneACCESS table, in-frame sequences only. Its copies lack some clones; in the studies checked, an unresolved V gene accounts for under half of them, and the cause for the rest is not known. V, J and clone size were drawn from that table, and D and trimming were deduced from the DNA. Here the sample has a few hundred thousand clones; roughly 84% occur a single time. The top ten constitute under 3.5% of the sample.

Recombination connected TRBV4-1 to TRBJ2-5; confidence is insufficient to name the D gene. Material for sequencing was peripheral blood. The origin of this receptor is a woman younger than 30 with acute or convalescent COVID-19. DNA sequence: TGCGCCAGCAGCCACACTAAAGAGACCCAGTACTTC. This gives the protein CASSHTKETQYF.